This T cell receptor (beta chain) is drawn from a study of blood T cell repertoires in COVID-19. Across the study: Whether acute or convalescent, the COVID-19 samples came from the United States, Italy and Spain. T cells, B-cell-depleted T cells, or PBMCs provided the cDNA or gDNA that served as material.

The protocol was immunoSEQ multiplex PCR, while the TCRdb copy is restricted to in-frame clones and leaves out a portion. The sample lists 53,000 or so clones, around 72% occurring once. The source of this sequence is a human donor with active or convalescent COVID-19. The donor label of this sample is uncertain. Material for sequencing was peripheral blood.

CDR3 in amino acids: CASSAPWGGEQYF. The CDR3 coding sequence is TGTGCCAGCAGCGCCCCTTGGGGAGGCGAGCAGTACTTC. The J gene is TRBJ2-7, the V gene TRBV9; D is perhaps TRBD2 (6 bases). Germline CDR1 and CDR2: SGDLS and YYNGEE. The CDR3 extends over 13 amino acids. The V gene lost 3 bases and the J gene lost 6 bases, with 13 bases spanning the gap.